This TCR beta chain was sequenced during a study of cytomegalovirus exposure and HLA in healthy donors. Study results and limitations: Rare sequences made up most TCRs, while some public TCRs were found in many donors.

The V and J ends lost 5 bases and 8 bases, in that order; junction bases with no gene match: 11. The CDR3 spans 14 residues. In germline, CDR1 is SGHTA, CDR2 FQGNSA. TCRdb keeps only in-frame clones here, not all; method: immunoSEQ multiplex PCR. Of some 270,000 clones in the sample, about 86% were seen once. Regarding this clone: Its antigen is not identified.

The sequenced material came from PBMCs. V usage is TRBV7-2 and J usage is TRBJ1-2; 7 bases line up with TRBD1. This sequence originates from a woman younger than 35 in good health and CMV-seronegative. The CDR3 is CASSRMKGGGGYTF. CDR3 coding DNA: TGTGCCAGCAGCCGCATGAAAGGGGGCGGCGGCTACACCTTC.